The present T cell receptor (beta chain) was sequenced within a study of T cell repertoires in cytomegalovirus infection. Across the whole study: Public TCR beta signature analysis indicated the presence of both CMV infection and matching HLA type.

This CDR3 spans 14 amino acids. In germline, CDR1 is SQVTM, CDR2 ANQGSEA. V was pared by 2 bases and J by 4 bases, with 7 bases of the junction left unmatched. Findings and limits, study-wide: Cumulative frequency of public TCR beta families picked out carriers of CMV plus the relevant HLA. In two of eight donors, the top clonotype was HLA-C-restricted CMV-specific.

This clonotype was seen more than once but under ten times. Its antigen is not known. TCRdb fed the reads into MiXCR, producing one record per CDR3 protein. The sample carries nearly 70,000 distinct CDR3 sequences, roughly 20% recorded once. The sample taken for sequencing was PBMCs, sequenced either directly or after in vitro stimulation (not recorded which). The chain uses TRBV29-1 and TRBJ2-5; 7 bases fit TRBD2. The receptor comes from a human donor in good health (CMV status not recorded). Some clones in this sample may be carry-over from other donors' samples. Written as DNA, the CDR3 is TGCAGCGTTGAAAGGAGCGGGATTTTAGAGACCCAGTACTTC. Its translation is CSVERSGILETQYF.